A single sample is the source of the 29 T cell receptor beta chains below, sequenced in a study of cytomegalovirus exposure and HLA in healthy donors. This PCR relied on a set of 60 Vbeta primers and 13 Jbeta primers. This table comes from immunoSEQ multiplex PCR, and its TCRdb copy is limited to in-frame clones, with some not included. Among about 160,000 clones listed, approximately 88% were seen once. The sample comprised PBMCs. Receptors were obtained from a boy aged 2-9 years in good health and CMV-seronegative.

V usage is TRBV11-2 and J usage is TRBJ2-5; the match to TRBD1 covers 7 bases. This CDR3 contains 18 residues. CDR1 SGHAT and CDR2 FQNNGV come from the germline V gene. After removal of 5 bases from V and 3 bases from J, the junction contained 18 bases not matched to a gene. This CDR3 reads CASSDSSNSGQRKETQYF. CDR3 bases: TGTGCCAGCAGCGACAGTTCAAATTCGGGACAGAGAAAAGAGACCCAGTACTTC.

The chain has TRBV30 and TRBJ1-2, with 7 bases matching TRBD1. The J segment lost 7 bases and the V segment lost 3 bases, leaving 8 bases of the junction unmatched. In germline, CDR1 is GTSNPN, CDR2 SVGIG (reference sequence). There are 13 residues in the CDR3. CDR3 amino acids: CAWSRDSGRGYTF. The CDR3 nucleotides read TGTGCCTGGAGCAGGGACAGCGGACGTGGCTACACCTTC. The full variable domain, with the rest looked up from reference TRBV30 and TRBJ1-2, is SQTIHQWPATLVQPVGSPLSLECTVEGTSNPNLYWYRQAAGRGLQLLFYSVGIGQISSEVPQNLSASRPQDRQFILSSKKLLLSDSGFYLCAWSRDSGRGYTFGSGTRLTVV.

The V gene is TRBV5-6, the J gene TRBJ1-2, with 9 bases aligning to TRBD1. CDR1 and CDR2 (germline): SGHDT, YYEEEE. CDR3 size: 15 residues. V trimming: 0 bases; J trimming: 4 bases; junction bases outside the gene matches: 4. The CDR3 is CASSLGGTGTYGYTF. The CDR3 DNA follows: TGTGCCAGCAGCTTGGGGGGGACAGGGACCTATGGCTACACCTTC.

This rearrangement joins TRBV7-2 to TRBJ1-6; D remains unclear. CDR1 is SGHTA, CDR2 FQGNSA, per germline. The CDR3 totals 18 residues. V was shortened by 1 base and J by 0 bases, with 13 bases between the two germline ends. DNA for the CDR3: TGTGCCAGCAGCTTAGATTCGGGAGTTCTCTCCTATAATTCACCCCTCCACTTT. Protein: CASSLDSGVLSYNSPLHF.

The chain recombines TRBV30 with TRBJ1-4, with D hard to call. There are 15 residues in the CDR3. Germline lookup yields CDR1 GTSNPN and CDR2 SVGIG (reference sequence). V lost 1 base, J lost 8 bases, and 17 bases lay in between. The CDR3 DNA sequence: TGTGCCTGGAGTGGGAAGGAGGGATTAAGAGAAAAACTGTTTTTT. Protein: CAWSGKEGLREKLFF.

The chain combines TRBV27 with TRBJ2-1, with 7 positions matching TRBD2. Germline V CDR1 and CDR2: MNHEY, SMNVEV (reference sequence). The V gene end was trimmed by 4 bases and the J gene end by 8 bases; junction bases not matched to a gene: 14. The CDR3 loop spans 16 amino acids. The CDR3 bases are TGTGCCAGCAGTTCCCTTGGGGCGGGAGATTCCGATGAGCAGTTCTTC. Protein: CASSSLGAGDSDEQFF.

In this sample, this clone turned up once. This chain uses TRBV27 with TRBJ2-1; 12 nucleotides agree with TRBD2. The junction had 13 bases not matched to a gene; V was cut back by 3 bases and J by 7 bases. Per germline, CDR1 MNHEY and CDR2 SMNVEV (reference sequence). The length of the CDR3 is 18 residues. For the CDR3, the DNA is TGTGCCAGCAGTTTCCTCTGGGACACTAGCGGGAGGTTAAATGAGCAGTTCTTC. Its translation: CASSFLWDTSGRLNEQFF.

J is TRBJ2-4 and V is TRBV6-5; no definite D call. V lost 5 bases and J lost 2, with 13 bases in between. CDR1 is MNHEY and CDR2 is SVGAGI in the germline V gene. This CDR3 contains 15 residues. CDR3 DNA sequence: TGTGCCAGCAGTCGTCCAACCGACACCAAAAACATTCAGTACTTC. Translating gives CASSRPTDTKNIQYF.

This clone occurred once. The chain has TRBV19 and TRBJ2-3; perhaps TRBD2 as D (6 bases). CDR3 length: 12 residues. Trimming stripped 8 bases from V and 2 bases from J, with 8 bases between. Germline CDR1 reads LNHDA; CDR2 reads SQIVND (reference sequence). DNA for the CDR3: TGTGCCAGTGGGGGGTACACAGATACGCAGTATTTT. It codes for CASGGYTDTQYF.

This clone was seen only a few times. The chain is built from TRBV7-2 and TRBJ1-2; tentative D call: TRBD1 (6 bases). Trimming left V 1 base short and J 7 bases short, with 16 bases between. The CDR3 has 15 residues. CDR1 SGHTA and CDR2 FQGNSA come from the germline V gene. DNA of the CDR3: TGTGCCAGCAGCTTAGTGGCAGGGGATCCAAGTGGCTACACCTTC. Residues: CASSLVAGDPSGYTF.

Turning to this clone: The sample contains more than one DNA sequence encoding this CDR3. The chain employs TRBV6-5 and TRBJ1-4, with 7 nucleotides matching TRBD1. There are 15 residues in the CDR3. Germline V lookup: CDR1 MNHEY, CDR2 SVGAGI. The J segment lost 2 bases and the V segment lost 6 bases, leaving 6 bases of the junction unmatched. The CDR3 DNA follows: TGTGCCAGCAGCCGAACAGGGGCTACTAATGAAAAACTGTTTTTT. Translating it yields CASSRTGATNEKLFF.

J is TRBJ2-4 and V is TRBV7-2; D may be TRBD2 (6 bases). The V end lost 1 base, the J end lost 0 bases, and 10 bases lay between the germline ends. This CDR3 comprises 16 residues. CDR1 SGHTA and CDR2 FQGNSA come from the germline V gene. The CDR3 loop is CASSLGGGLAKNIQYF. In DNA, the CDR3 is TGTGCCAGCAGCTTAGGGGGAGGTTTAGCCAAAAACATTCAGTACTTC.

The CDR3 sequence is CASSIRGHSEQYF. For the CDR3, the DNA is TGTGCCAGTAGTATCAGGGGGCATAGCGAGCAGTACTTC. This rearrangement joins TRBV19 to TRBJ2-7, with 8 positions matching TRBD1. Germline V CDR1 and CDR2: LNHDA, SQIVND (reference sequence). The length of the CDR3 is 13 residues. J lost 6 bases, V lost 3 bases, and 4 bases had no gene match.

The chain couples TRBV7-9 to TRBJ2-7; possibly TRBD2 for D (7 bases). Trimming removed 5 bases at V and 7 bases at J, with 12 bases between. This CDR3 is 12 amino acids long. Germline CDR1 and CDR2: SEHNR and FQNEAQ (reference sequence). The CDR3 DNA follows: TGTGCCAGCAGCCAAGGGGGGGGTGAGCAGTACTTC. Protein sequence: CASSQGGGEQYF.

The genes are TRBV5-1 and TRBJ2-5, with 8 positions matching TRBD2. V gave up 3 bases and J gave up 4 bases; unmatched junction bases: 8. Germline CDR1 reads SGHRS; CDR2 reads YFSETQ. CDR3 length: 15 residues. The DNA for the CDR3 is TGCGCCAGCAGCTACAACGGGGGGGCGGGAGAGACCCAGTACTTC. It specifies CASSYNGGAGETQYF.

The gene calls are TRBV2 and TRBJ2-1, with D tentatively TRBD1 (6 bases). Germline V gives CDR1 SNHLY, CDR2 FYNNEI. Trimming removed 3 bases at V and 7 bases at J, with 16 bases between. The CDR3 sequence is 15 residues long. The CDR3 region is CASSDLMGAGNEQFF. The CDR3 region has the DNA TGTGCCAGCAGTGATCTGATGGGGGCCGGTAATGAGCAGTTCTTC.

The sample holds a few counts of this clone. The rearrangement links TRBV11-2 to TRBJ1-2, with D perhaps TRBD1 (5 bases). Trimming left V 1 base short and J 7 bases short, with 16 bases between. There are 15 residues in the CDR3. CDR1 is SGHAT and CDR2 is FQNNGV in the germline V gene. The CDR3, as DNA: TGTGCCAGCAGCTTAGGCATGGTAGGGGCGGCTGGCTACACCTTC. Residues: CASSLGMVGAAGYTF.

This clone occurred a few times. The V gene is TRBV5-1, the J gene TRBJ2-1, with D possibly TRBD2 on 6 matching bases. The CDR3 length is 15 residues. The germline CDR1 and CDR2 sequences are SGHRS and YFSETQ. V dropped 2 bases and J dropped 0 bases, with 9 bases sitting between them. Here the CDR3 DNA reads TGCGCCAGCAGCTTTCGGGGACTCTCCTACAATGAGCAGTTCTTC. Protein product: CASSFRGLSYNEQFF.

The genes are TRBV10-1 and TRBJ1-2, with TRBD1 matching 8 bases. V was clipped by 11 bases and J by 5 bases; unmatched bases: 7. The CDR3 runs to 12 residues. The V gene's germline CDR1 is WNHNN and CDR2 SYGVQD (reference sequence). The CDR3 DNA reads TGCGCCGGACAGGGCTTATGGTATGGCTACACCTTC. Translated: CAGQGLWYGYTF.

This sequence joins TRBV7-9 and TRBJ1-3, with TRBD1 matching 7 bases. The CDR3 consists of 18 residues. The trim removed 5 bases at V and 0 bases at J, leaving 13 bases unmatched. Germline V gene lookup returns CDR1 SEHNR and CDR2 FQNEAQ (reference sequence). The CDR3 coding sequence is TGTGCCAGCAGCATTGCCGCCGGGACAGTCTACTCTGGAAACACCATATATTTT. Protein product: CASSIAAGTVYSGNTIYF.

The chain links TRBV10-1 to TRBJ1-1, with D hard to call. The CDR3 sequence is 13 residues long. CDR1 WNHNN and CDR2 SYGVQD come from the germline V gene (reference sequence). V lost 0 bases and J 5 bases, leaving 7 bases between the germline ends. The CDR3 spells CASSESSQTEAFF. CDR3 DNA sequence: TGCGCCAGCAGTGAGTCGTCCCAAACTGAAGCTTTCTTT.

This clone was picked up one time. The J gene is TRBJ2-6, the V gene TRBV4-3; D gene ambiguous. Germline CDR1 reads LGHNA; CDR2 reads YSLEER. The CDR3 contains 17 residues. V lost 0 bases, J lost 2 bases, and 11 bases lay in between. CDR3 nucleotide sequence: TGCGCCAGCAGCCAAGAAGGTCGGGTGGCTGGGGCCAACGTCCTGACTTTC. Its translation is CASSQEGRVAGANVLTF.

J is TRBJ1-2 and V is TRBV5-6, with TRBD1 identical over 7 bases. V lost 2 bases and J lost 4; bases outside the gene matches: 2. The germline V gene has CDR1 SGHDT and CDR2 YYEEEE. This CDR3 is built from 13 residues. The CDR3 protein is CASSFGDSYGYTF. In nucleotides, the CDR3 is TGTGCCAGCAGCTTCGGGGACAGCTATGGCTACACCTTC.

The chain recombines TRBV29-1 with TRBJ2-5, with no clear D. Trimming cost V 7 bases and J 7 bases, with 22 bases left between them. Germline CDR1 and CDR2: SQVTM and ANQGSEA. The CDR3 is 14 amino acids. The CDR3 loop reads CSASLIGDGWTQYF. As DNA, the CDR3 is TGCAGCGCGTCTTTGATTGGTGACGGGTGGACCCAGTACTTC.

The chain links TRBV19 to TRBJ1-4, with D perhaps TRBD1 (6 bases). The V and J ends lost 1 base and 5 bases respectively, with 11 bases between them. The CDR3 loop spans 15 amino acids. Germline assignment: CDR1 LNHDA and CDR2 SQIVND (reference sequence). The CDR3 region has the DNA TGTGCCAGTAGTATAGCGACAGGAGCAAATGAAAAACTGTTTTTT. Its protein is CASSIATGANEKLFF.

V usage is TRBV10-3 and J usage is TRBJ2-7, with a tentative D call TRBD2 (5 bases). CDR1 is ENHRY and CDR2 is SYGVKD in the germline V gene. The CDR3 spans 17 residues. V was pared by 2 bases and J by 4 bases, with 21 bases between. CDR3 sequence reads: CAISEALAGGTAYEQYF. CDR3 nucleotides: TGTGCCATCAGTGAGGCTCTCGCGGGTGGTACCGCGTACGAGCAGTACTTC.

This rearrangement joins TRBV7-2 to TRBJ1-2; 7 bases match TRBD1. Looked up from germline, CDR1 is SGHTA and CDR2 is FQGNSA. This CDR3 has 14 residues. V shed 5 bases, J shed 6 bases, and the junction held 9 bases outside the gene matches. For the CDR3, the DNA is TGTGCCAGCAGCCTCGACAGGGCGTCGGATGGCTACACCTTC. This sequence encodes CASSLDRASDGYTF.

Only one count was recorded for this clone. The chain is built from TRBV29-1 and TRBJ1-1, with unresolved D. The CDR3 consists of 13 residues. Germline V gene sequence: CDR1 SQVTM, CDR2 ANQGSEA. V was clipped by 0 bases and J by 4 bases, with 9 bases between them. CDR3 sequence: CSVEDHGGTEAFF. CDR3 coding DNA: TGCAGCGTTGAAGATCACGGTGGCACTGAAGCTTTCTTT.

The chain combines TRBV11-2 with TRBJ2-1; 10 bases are shared with TRBD1. Germline CDR1 is SGHAT and CDR2 is FQNNGV. The CDR3 has 15 amino acids. V was pared by 9 bases and J by 3 bases, with 8 bases of the junction left unmatched. CDR3 sequence: CASDPGQGFYNEQFF. The CDR3 DNA reads as TGTGCCAGTGATCCGGGACAGGGGTTCTACAATGAGCAGTTCTTC. The variable domain in full, completed from reference TRBV11-2 and TRBJ2-1, reads EAGVAQSPRYKIIEKRQSVAFWCNPISGHATLYWYQQILGQGPKLLIQFQNNGVVDDSQLPKDRFSAERLKGVDSTLKIQPAKLEDSAVYLCASDPGQGFYNEQFFGPGTRLTVL.